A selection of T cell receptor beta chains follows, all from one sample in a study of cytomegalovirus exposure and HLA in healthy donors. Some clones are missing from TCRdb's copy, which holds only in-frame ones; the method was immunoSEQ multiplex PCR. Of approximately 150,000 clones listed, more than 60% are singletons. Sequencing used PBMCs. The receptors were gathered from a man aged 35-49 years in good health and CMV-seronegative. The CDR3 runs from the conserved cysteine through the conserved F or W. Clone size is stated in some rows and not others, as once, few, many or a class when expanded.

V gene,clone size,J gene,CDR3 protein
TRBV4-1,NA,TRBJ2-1,CASSRQTINNEQFF
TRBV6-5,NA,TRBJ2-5,CASTKQGPTWTQYF
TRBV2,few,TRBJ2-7,CASSFQLGPTGEQYF
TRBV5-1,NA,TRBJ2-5,CASRLDPLETQYF
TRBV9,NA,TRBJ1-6,CASSVGDTNSPLHF
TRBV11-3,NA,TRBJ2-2,CASSLGPTSGNTGELFF
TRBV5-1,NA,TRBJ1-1,CASSLSGPVAGTEAFF
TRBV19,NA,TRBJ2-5,CASSMALAGRETQYF
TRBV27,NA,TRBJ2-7,CASSTDRAGYEQYF
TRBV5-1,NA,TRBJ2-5,CASSRFTGVQETQYF
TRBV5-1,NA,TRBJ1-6,CASSLAALDSVNSPLHF
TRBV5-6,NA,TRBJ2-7,CASSLTDHEQYF
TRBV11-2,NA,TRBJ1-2,CASSLPGTGVGGYPF
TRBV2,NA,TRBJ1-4,CASSEANEKLSF
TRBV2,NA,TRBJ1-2,CASSEPARIYGYTF
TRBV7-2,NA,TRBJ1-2,CASSWFDRVNYGYTF
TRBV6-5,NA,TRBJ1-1,CASSAGLENTEAFF
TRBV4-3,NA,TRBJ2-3,CASSQETLPGQTQYF
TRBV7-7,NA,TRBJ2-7,CASSLVHDSNYEQYF
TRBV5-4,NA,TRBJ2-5,CASHWYGGTEQYF
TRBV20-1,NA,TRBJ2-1,CSARAPSEQFF
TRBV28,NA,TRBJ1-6,CASSFSAGTGNSPLHF
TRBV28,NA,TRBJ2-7,CASRTSGDSNYEQYF
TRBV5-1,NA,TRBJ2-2,CASSDAQGELFF
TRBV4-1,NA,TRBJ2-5,CASSQDGRGTGFRETQYF
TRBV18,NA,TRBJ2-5,CASSPARETQYF
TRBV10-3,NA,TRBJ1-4,CAISEPGTGKEKLFF
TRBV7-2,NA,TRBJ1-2,CASSLGRNGYTF
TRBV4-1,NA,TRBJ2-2,CASSPGPHTGELFF
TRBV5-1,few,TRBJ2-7,CASSLLTGTHYEQYF
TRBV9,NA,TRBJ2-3,CASSVEGHRVIDTQYF
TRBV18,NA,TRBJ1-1,CASSRGGFVGVDTEAFF
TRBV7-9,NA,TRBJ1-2,CASSPRRRGRLEFYGYTF
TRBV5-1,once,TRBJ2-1,CASSWTSGGAGGNNEQFF
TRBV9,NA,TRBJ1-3,CASSPLTGPGNTIYF
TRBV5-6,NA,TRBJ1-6,CASSLGVGARPYNSPLHF
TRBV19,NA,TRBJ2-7,CASSITGGQGEQYF
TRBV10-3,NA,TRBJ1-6,CATRQRQDSNSPLHF
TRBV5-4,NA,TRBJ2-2,CASSFFRGLAGATGELFF
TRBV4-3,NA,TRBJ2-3,CASSQLAQGADTQYF
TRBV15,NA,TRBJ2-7,CATSRDPGQGATYEQYF
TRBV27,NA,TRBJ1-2,CASSSRRAGGGGYTF
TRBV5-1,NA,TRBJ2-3,CASRGRGNGTDTQYF
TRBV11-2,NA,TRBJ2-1,CASSLPWTGVINEQFF
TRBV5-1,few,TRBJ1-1,CASRVSQNTEAFF
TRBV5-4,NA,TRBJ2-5,CASSPTGSAETQYF